One and the same sample provided the 15 T cell receptor beta chains below, sequenced in a study of CD8+CD57+ T cells in acquired aplastic anemia (dated by TCRdb to the late 2010s). Expansion of CD8+CD57+ cells had been shown by flow cytometry in the patients chosen for sequencing. Instrument used: Illumina HiSeq 2000. TCR beta VDJ combination and CDR3 sequence profiling used genomic DNA as the template. TCRdb's own reprocessing of the public reads used fastp at Q25 and MiXCR and kept productive beta chains. A single entry per CDR3 protein holds the most common genes and DNA from its merged rows. This sample holds approximately 150,000 distinct CDR3 sequences; roughly 48% were observed only once. More than 0.95% of the sample comes from the top ten. Material: sorted CD4+, CD8+, or CD8+CD57+ T cells (not recorded which) from PBMCs. These receptors were obtained from a human donor with aplastic anemia.

CDR3 region: CSVVPGQLTYEQYF. The CDR3 nucleotides read TGCAGCGTTGTTCCGGGACAGTTAACCTACGAGCAGTACTTC. The chain links TRBV29-1 to TRBJ2-7; 7 bases are a match to TRBD1. The CDR3 length is 14 residues. Germline V lookup: CDR1 SQVTM, CDR2 ANQGSEA. Losses at the gene ends were 4 bases for V and 2 bases for J; bases not matched to a gene: 8.

The chain employs TRBV2 and TRBJ1-5; no reliable D call. Deletions cut 10 bases from V and 7 bases from J, with 17 bases between. CDR1 and CDR2 (germline): SNHLY, FYNNEI. This CDR3 spans 13 amino acids. The CDR3 loop is CATGRAAWQPQHF. The CDR3 nucleotides are TGTGCCACCGGGCGGGCTGCCTGGCAGCCCCAGCATTTT. Full variable domain (outside the CDR3, taken from reference TRBV2 and TRBJ1-5): EPEVTQTPSHQVTQMGQEVILRCVPISNHLYFYWYRQILGQKVEFLVSFYNNEISEKSEIFDDQFSVERPDGSNFTLKIRSTKLEDSAMYFCATGRAAWQPQHFGDGTRLSIL.

Many counts were recorded for this clonotype. This sequence joins TRBV9 and TRBJ2-1; TRBD2 matches 9 bases. The germline V gene has CDR1 SGDLS and CDR2 YYNGEE. With V trimmed by 0 bases and J by 2 bases, 0 bases remained unmatched. There are 15 residues in the CDR3. The CDR3 spells CASSVGGGAYNEQFF. The CDR3 DNA follows: TGTGCCAGCAGCGTAGGCGGGGGGGCCTACAATGAGCAGTTCTTC.

The gene calls are TRBV11-2 and TRBJ2-5, with D possibly TRBD1 on 7 matching bases. Per germline, CDR1 SGHAT and CDR2 FQNNGV. CDR3 length: 15 residues. V was cut by 3 bases and J by 1 base, with 12 bases left in between. CDR3 in amino acids: CASSFRGEPQETQYF. DNA for the CDR3: TGTGCCAGCAGCTTCAGGGGGGAACCCCAAGAGACCCAGTACTTC.

This clonotype was seen just once. The chain's CDR3 is CASSPGGDGTYEQYF. The DNA of the CDR3 is TGTGCCAGCAGCCCTGGAGGGGACGGAACCTACGAGCAGTACTTC. The chain links TRBV5-6 to TRBJ2-7, with D perhaps TRBD2 (6 bases). This CDR3 is built from 15 residues. CDR1 and CDR2 (germline): SGHDT, YYEEEE. The ends were cut back, 4 bases at V and 2 bases at J, with 16 bases in the middle.

On this clonotype: This could be a read error, since a much larger clone is one nucleotide away. The chain uses TRBV12-3 or TRBV12-4 and TRBJ1-1; weak D call: TRBD1 (6 bases). The CDR3 runs 15 residues. This CDR3 is CASSQTGTLNTGAFF. The DNA of the CDR3 is TGTGCCAGCAGCCAAACCGGGACACTGAACACTGGAGCTTTCTTT.

The gene calls are TRBV24-1 and TRBJ2-1; 9 bases align to TRBD2. Per germline, CDR1 KGHDR and CDR2 SFDVKD. This CDR3 comprises 14 residues. J was trimmed by 5 bases and V by 5 bases; bases with no gene match: 3. DNA of the CDR3: TGTGCCACCAGTGTAGCGGGAGAGAACAATGAGCAGTTCTTC. This codes for CATSVAGENNEQFF.

This chain joins TRBV24-1 and TRBJ2-7; D is unclear. CDR3 size: 14 residues. With 2 bases removed from V and 7 bases from J, the gap between germline ends came to 14 bases. Germline V CDR1 and CDR2: KGHDR, SFDVKD. In nucleotides, the CDR3 is TGTGCCACCAGTGATTCCGGACCACTTCCGGAGCAGTACTTC. Its protein is CATSDSGPLPEQYF.

This clonotype was seen only once. This rearrangement joins TRBV2 to TRBJ2-2; the match to TRBD2 covers 9 bases. CDR1 and CDR2 from the germline V gene are SNHLY and FYNNEI. The CDR3 sequence is 14 residues long. The V segment lost 6 bases and the J segment 6 bases; nucleotides outside the gene matches: 5. CDR3 in DNA: TGTGCCAGCAGGGCGGGAGGGGTCGCCGGGGAGCTGTTTTTT. Protein product: CASRAGGVAGELFF.

Remarks on this clonotype: It may be a read error: a sequence one base away is much more abundant. The chain has TRBV18 and TRBJ1-6; possible D gene TRBD1, 6 bases. Per the germline V gene, CDR1 is KGHSH and CDR2 is LQKENI. The CDR3 covers 15 residues. V gave up 3 bases and J gave up 9 bases, with 15 bases separating them. As DNA, the CDR3 is TGTGCCAGCTCACCCCTGGGGGGCTCCGGTTCACCCCTCCACTTT. It codes for CASSPLGGSGSPLHF.

The V and J genes are TRBV9 and TRBJ1-2; D not resolved. CDR3 length: 14 amino acids. V was trimmed by 2 bases and J by 2 bases, leaving 10 bases between them. Germline V lookup: CDR1 SGDLS, CDR2 YYNGEE. The CDR3 nucleotides read TGTGCCAGCAGCGTTCAGGATGACAACTATGGCTACACCTTC. Its protein is CASSVQDDNYGYTF.

CDR3 nucleotide sequence: TGTGCCAGCAGCGGCAGTAGGGAGGCTCTCGAGCAGTACTTC. Translated, it gives CASSGSREALEQYF. The J gene is TRBJ2-7, the V gene TRBV14; D is perhaps TRBD2 (6 bases). The CDR3 contains 14 residues. The V and J ends lost 5 bases and 6 bases respectively, with 17 bases between them. Germline V gene data show CDR1 as SGHDN and CDR2 as FVKESK.

The genes are TRBV25-1 and TRBJ2-7, with D unresolved. V shed 1 base and J shed 0 bases, with 16 bases lying between them. The CDR3 runs 17 residues. Germline V gives CDR1 MGHDK, CDR2 SYGVNS. CDR3 residues: CASSEFGLGPSSYEQYF. CDR3 DNA: TGTGCCAGCAGTGAATTTGGGCTGGGCCCGAGCTCCTACGAGCAGTACTTC.

The chain joins TRBV6-1 to TRBJ2-3, with D perhaps matching TRBD2 (6 bases). CDR1 is MNHNS and CDR2 is SASEGT in the germline V gene. V dropped 3 bases and J dropped 2 bases, with 12 bases sitting between them. The CDR3 has 15 amino acids. The CDR3 region has the DNA TGTGCCAGCAGTGACCGGGCGGGGAACACAGATACGCAGTATTTT. Translation: CASSDRAGNTDTQYF.

This clonotype was observed at least ten times. J is TRBJ2-3 and V is TRBV5-4, with TRBD1 matching 8 bases. This CDR3 comprises 15 residues. V was pared by 4 bases and J by 4 bases, with 8 bases of the junction left unmatched. Germline assignment: CDR1 SGHNT and CDR2 YYREEE (reference sequence). CDR3 bases: TGTGCCAGCAGCCCCGGGACAGGCTGGGCAGATACGCAGTATTTT. As protein: CASSPGTGWADTQYF.